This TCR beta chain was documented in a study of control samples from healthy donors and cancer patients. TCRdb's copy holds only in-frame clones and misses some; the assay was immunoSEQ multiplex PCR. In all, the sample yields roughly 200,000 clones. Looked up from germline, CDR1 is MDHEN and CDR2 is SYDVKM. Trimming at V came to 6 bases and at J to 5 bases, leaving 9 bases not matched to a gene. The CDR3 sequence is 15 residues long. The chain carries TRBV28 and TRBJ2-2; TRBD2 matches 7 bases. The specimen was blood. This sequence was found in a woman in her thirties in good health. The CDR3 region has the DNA TGTGCCAGCAGCGATGGACTAGGTCGTACCGGGGAGCTGTTTTTT. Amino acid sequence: CASSDGLGRTGELFF.